The 19 T cell receptor beta chains listed next were all sequenced from one sample in a study of regulatory T cells in long-lasting Graves disease. In building TCR beta libraries, iRepertoire HTBI primers were used together with Arm-PCR of CDR3 regions. Each CDR3 protein is one row after TCRdb ran MiXCR on the multiplex PCR reads. The top ten clones hold less than 25% of a sample with under 500,000 distinct CDR3 sequences, roughly 20% of them seen once. As to time point: persistent/refractory GD, antithyroid drugs over 5 years with positive TRAb. RNA isolated from PBMCs was used to make the TCR library. This sample comprised peripheral blood mononuclear cells (PBMCs), obtained when the disease was refractory, from a patient treated with antithyroid drugs. Receptors were obtained from a female donor with Graves disease.

As concerns this clonotype: Germline and junction disagree at one end, which may indicate a read error. The chain recombines TRBV20-1 with TRBJ1-6; 7 bases fit TRBD1. The CDR3 contains 15 residues. Germline V gene lookup returns CDR1 DFQATT and CDR2 SNEGSKA (reference sequence). The CDR3 protein is CSARGVATGPSGLHF. The DNA for the CDR3 is TGCAGTGCCAGAGGAGTGGCGACAGGGCCTTCAGGCCTCCACTTT.

This clonotype was found a few times. The chain uses TRBV5-1 and TRBJ2-7; D possibly uses TRBD1 or TRBD2 (5 bases each). V dropped 2 bases and J dropped 6 bases, with 15 bases sitting between them. Germline values: CDR1 SGHRS, CDR2 YFSETQ. There are 14 residues in the CDR3. DNA for the CDR3: TGCGCCAGCAGCTTATCATACCCTGGGGGCGAGCAGTACTTC. Protein: CASSLSYPGGEQYF. Complete variable domain (other parts from reference TRBV5-1 and TRBJ2-7): KAGVTQTPRYLIKTRGQQVTLSCSPISGHRSVSWYQQTPGQGLQFLFEYFSETQRNKGNFPGRFSGRQFSNSRSEMNVSTLELGDSALYLCASSLSYPGGEQYFGPGTRLTVT.

The chain links TRBV5-6 to TRBJ2-4, with 7 positions matching TRBD1. Germline-derived CDR1 and CDR2 are SGHDT and YYEEEE. With 4 bases clipped from V and 0 bases from J, the junction kept 4 bases outside the gene matches. The CDR3 has 15 residues. The CDR3 DNA reads TGTGCCAGCAGCCCGACAGGGATAGCCAAAAACATTCAGTACTTC. Translating it yields CASSPTGIAKNIQYF.

The V and J genes are TRBV19 and TRBJ1-5; TRBD1 matches 10 bases. The CDR3 runs 15 residues. V gave up 3 bases and J gave up 6 bases; unmatched junction bases: 5. Germline-derived CDR1 and CDR2 are LNHDA and SQIVND (reference sequence). DNA of the CDR3: TGTGCCAGTAGTATGGGCGGGACAGGGGTTCAGCCCCAGCATTTT. It encodes CASSMGGTGVQPQHF.

The J gene is TRBJ2-1, the V gene TRBV12-3 or TRBV12-4; no firm D call. Trimming shortened V by 6 bases and J by 6 bases, and 12 bases separated the two germline ends. This CDR3 has 13 amino acids. The CDR3 region has the DNA TGTGCCAGCAGACCCCGATTTAGCAATGAGCAGTTCTTC. Amino acid sequence: CASRPRFSNEQFF.

In its sample, this clonotype was seen many times. The chain uses TRBV7-9 and TRBJ1-4; D call uncertain. The CDR3 covers 14 residues. Trimming took off 7 bases at V and 7 bases at J, with 16 bases between the two ends. CDR1 and CDR2 from the germline V gene are SEHNR and FQNEAQ (reference sequence). CDR3 sequence: CASTQGARLEKLFF. The CDR3 DNA reads as TGTGCCAGCACCCAAGGAGCTCGTCTTGAAAAACTGTTTTTT.

V usage is TRBV25-1 and J usage is TRBJ2-2; D gene ambiguous. V gave up 1 base and J gave up 6 bases, with 6 bases separating them. The CDR3 loop spans 13 amino acids. Germline CDR1 reads MGHDK; CDR2 reads SYGVNS. CDR3 coding DNA: TGTGCCAGCAGTGAATTGATTCCCGGGGAGCTGTTTTTT. Translation gives CASSELIPGELFF.

This clonotype came up many times. The rearrangement uses TRBV29-1 and TRBJ1-6; D ambiguous. The CDR3 contains 13 residues. Trimming cost V 6 bases and J 10 bases, with 16 bases left between them. The germline CDR1 and CDR2 sequences are SQVTM and ANQGSEA. CDR3 sequence (DNA): TGCAGCGTCGCGAAGGATTTTGAATCACCCCTCCACTTT. This codes for CSVAKDFESPLHF.

This clonotype was seen a few times. This sequence joins TRBV7-9 and TRBJ2-2; D may be TRBD1 (6 bases). The CDR3 covers 14 residues. The germline CDR1 and CDR2 sequences are SEHNR and FQNEAQ (reference sequence). V lost 8 bases to trimming and J lost 0 bases, with 10 bases between them. In nucleotides, the CDR3 is TGTGCCAGCCGAACAGGGACGAACACCGGGGAGCTGTTTTTT. Protein: CASRTGTNTGELFF.

The chain links TRBV12-3 or TRBV12-4 to TRBJ1-4; 8 nucleotides line up with TRBD1. Germline trimming cut 5 bases from V and 0 bases from J; bases unmatched to any gene: 8. This CDR3 contains 17 residues. The CDR3 DNA reads as TGTGCCAGCAGTGCAGGGGGCCAAAGAACAACTAATGAAAAACTGTTTTTT. This codes for CASSAGGQRTTNEKLFF.

This clonotype was observed a handful of times. The chain carries TRBV7-2 and TRBJ1-4; tentatively, D is TRBD1 (6 bases). CDR1 SGHTA and CDR2 FQGNSA come from the germline V gene. Trimming shortened V by 0 bases and J by 15 bases, and 17 bases separated the two germline ends. The CDR3 loop spans 14 amino acids. CDR3 loop: CASSLATGPGIMFF. CDR3 in DNA: TGTGCCAGCAGCTTAGCAACAGGGCCCGGGATCATGTTTTTT.

This clonotype was recorded many times. The chain couples TRBV20-1 to TRBJ1-5, with D possibly being TRBD1 (5 bases). The CDR3 contains 13 residues. V was trimmed by 6 bases and J by 2 bases, leaving 11 bases between them. CDR1 and CDR2 from the germline V gene are DFQATT and SNEGSKA (reference sequence). CDR3: CSAIRDGNQPQHF. CDR3 bases: TGCAGTGCGATCCGGGACGGCAATCAGCCCCAGCATTTT.

V usage is TRBV7-9 and J usage is TRBJ2-2; 8 nucleotides match TRBD2. Germline-derived CDR1 and CDR2 are SEHNR and FQNEAQ (reference sequence). The J segment lost 6 bases and the V segment lost 1 base, leaving 4 bases of the junction unmatched. The CDR3 consists of 15 residues. CDR3 DNA: TGTGCCAGCAGCTTAGTAAGAGCGGGAGCCGGGGAGCTGTTTTTT. Protein sequence: CASSLVRAGAGELFF. Looking up the rest from reference TRBV7-9 and TRBJ2-2 gives the full variable domain: DTGVSQNPRHKITKRGQNVTFRCDPISEHNRLYWYRQTLGQGPEFLTYFQNEAQLEKSRLLSDRFSAERPKGSFSTLEIQRTEQGDSAMYLCASSLVRAGAGELFFGEGSRLTVL.

This chain uses TRBV6-1 with TRBJ2-5; 10 nucleotides line up with TRBD1. TRBJ2-1 explains the end of the DNA better; the J call may be wrong. This CDR3 region has 15 residues. Germline-derived CDR1 and CDR2 are MNHNS and SASEGT. The CDR3 nucleotides read TGTGCCAGCAGCTCCGGGACAGGGGACTTCAATGAGCAGTTCTTC. This translates into CASSSGTGDFNEQFF.

This clonotype was counted many times. V and J are TRBV20-1 and TRBJ2-5; 7 nucleotides match TRBD1. The length of the CDR3 is 15 residues. The germline gives CDR1 DFQATT, CDR2 SNEGSKA (reference sequence). V was clipped by 4 bases and J by 7 bases; unmatched bases: 15. The CDR3 loop is CSAKPRDSHYWTQYF. The CDR3 DNA reads as TGCAGTGCTAAACCACGGGACAGCCATTATTGGACCCAGTACTTC.

This clonotype has a count of ten or more. The genes are TRBV12-3 or TRBV12-4 and TRBJ2-5, with a possible D match to TRBD1 (5 bases). The CDR3 runs to 13 residues. V dropped 3 bases and J dropped 3 bases, with 8 bases sitting between them. The CDR3 coding sequence is TGTGCCAGCAGTTTGGGGCGGAAAGAGACCCAGTACTTC. Residues: CASSLGRKETQYF.

V is TRBV28 and J is TRBJ2-3; D is perhaps TRBD2 (6 bases). The CDR3 is 16 residues long. With 6 bases removed from V and 3 bases from J, the gap between germline ends came to 19 bases. Germline assignment: CDR1 MDHEN and CDR2 SYDVKM. The CDR3 reads CASRPLATLITDTQYF. The CDR3 bases are TGTGCCAGCAGGCCACTAGCCACCCTGATTACAGATACGCAGTATTTT.

This clonotype appeared many times. One end of the junction varies from germline; a read error may be responsible. The rearrangement uses TRBV12-3 or TRBV12-4 and TRBJ2-5; D is uncertain. The CDR3 totals 13 residues. CDR3 nucleotide sequence: TGCGCCAGCAGCTTGGTGGAGCAAGAGACCCAGTACTTC. Translation: CASSLVEQETQYF.

The rearrangement joins TRBV3-1 to TRBJ2-7; D not certain. CDR3 length: 12 residues. Deletions cut 2 bases from V and 6 bases from J, with 8 bases between. The germline CDR1 and CDR2 sequences are LGHDT and YNNKEL (reference sequence). CDR3 amino acids: CASSQFGSEQYF. The DNA of the CDR3 is TGTGCCAGCAGCCAATTCGGTTCCGAGCAGTACTTC.